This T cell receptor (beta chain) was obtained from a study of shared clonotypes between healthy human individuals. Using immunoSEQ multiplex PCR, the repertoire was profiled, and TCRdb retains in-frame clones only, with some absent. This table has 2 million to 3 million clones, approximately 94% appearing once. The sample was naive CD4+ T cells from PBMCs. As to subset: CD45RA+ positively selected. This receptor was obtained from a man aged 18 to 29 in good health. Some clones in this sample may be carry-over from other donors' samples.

In nucleotides, the CDR3 is TGTGCCAGCAGCACGAACACCGGGGAGCTGTTTTTT. Encoded protein: CASSTNTGELFF. The chain employs TRBV27 and TRBJ2-2; D unresolved. V was trimmed by 6 bases and J by 0 bases, leaving 2 bases between them. The CDR3 spans 12 residues. Germline V gene lookup returns CDR1 MNHEY and CDR2 SMNVEV (reference sequence).